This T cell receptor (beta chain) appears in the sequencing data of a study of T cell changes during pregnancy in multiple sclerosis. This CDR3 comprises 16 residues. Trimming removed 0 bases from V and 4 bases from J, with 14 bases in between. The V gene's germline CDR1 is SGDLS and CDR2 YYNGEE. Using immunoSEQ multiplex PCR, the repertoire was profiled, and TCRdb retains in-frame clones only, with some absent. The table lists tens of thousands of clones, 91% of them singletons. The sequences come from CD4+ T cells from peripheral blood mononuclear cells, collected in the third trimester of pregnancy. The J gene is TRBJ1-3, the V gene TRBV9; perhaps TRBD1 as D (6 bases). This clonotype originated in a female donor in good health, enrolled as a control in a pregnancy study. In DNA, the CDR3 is TGTGCCAGCAGCGTAGACGTAGGGACAAAAGGAAACACCATATATTTT. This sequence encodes CASSVDVGTKGNTIYF.